This TCR beta chain was observed in a study of blood T cell repertoires in COVID-19. About the research overall: Specimens from acute and convalescent COVID-19 originated in the United States, Italy and Spain.

Some clones are missing from TCRdb's copy, which holds only in-frame ones; the method was immunoSEQ multiplex PCR. The sample contains about 80,000 clones, 70% to 90% of which appear only once. The CDR3 spans 12 residues. Trimming removed 6 bases from V and 8 bases from J; junction bases left unmatched: 5. Germline CDR1 reads LGHDT; CDR2 reads YNNKEL (reference sequence). The rearrangement joins TRBV3-1 (or the pseudogene TRBV3-2) to TRBJ1-2; 8 nucleotides align to TRBD1. This clonotype originated in an elderly woman with acute or convalescent COVID-19. The sequencing input was peripheral blood. The CDR3 sequence is CASSPRQGGYTF. The DNA for the CDR3 is TGTGCCAGCAGTCCTCGACAGGGGGGCTACACCTTC.